This T cell receptor beta chain was documented in a study of identical twins. All donors were healthy Caucasians. This clonotype was detected a few times. The antigen remains unidentified. TCRdb re-derived calls from the 5' RACE reads in MiXCR, one entry per CDR3 protein. The sample gives about 660,000 distinct CDR3 sequences, roughly 8% of which show up once; 0.75% to 1% is in the top ten. The CDR3 has 17 amino acids. The germline V and J ends were trimmed by 0 bases and 0 bases, with 9 bases remaining between them. Germline values: CDR1 LGHNA, CDR2 YSLEER. Study conclusions and caveats: The models systematically underestimated how much out-of-frame TCR alpha was shared in monozygotic twins. A cross-sectional statistical analysis, not follow-up of the same donors, supported the conclusions. The abundant beta clonotypes from cord blood had fewer insertions, and memory repertoires had none of this.

A further study also used this sample, focusing on yellow fever vaccine responses in identical twins.

The gene calls are TRBV4-3 and TRBJ2-6; perhaps D is TRBD1 or TRBD2 (5 bases each). Input material: PBMCs. The source of this sequence is a woman aged 18-29 years in good health. The CDR3 nucleotides are TGCGCCAGCAGCCAAGAGGGGGTCTACTCTGGGGCCAACGTCCTGACTTTC. This gives the protein CASSQEGVYSGANVLTF.